Below, 9 T cell receptor beta chains from the same sample are listed, as sequenced in a study of CD8 T cells in Susac syndrome. About 0.45 to 1 ug RNA was reverse transcribed with random hexamers. TCRdb re-called the immunoSEQ multiplex PCR reads with MiXCR, one entry per CDR3 protein. The table records 50,000 or so distinct CDR3 sequences, approximately 94% of them present only once. The sample comprised CD8+ T cells from PBMCs. These receptors were taken from a human donor in good health.

The genes are TRBV7-9 and TRBJ2-1, with no clear D. Germline V lookup: CDR1 SEHNR, CDR2 FQNEAQ (reference sequence). V lost 0 bases and J 0 bases, leaving 9 bases between the germline ends. This CDR3 region has 16 residues. The CDR3 reads CASSLAPAVSYNEQFF. The DNA of the CDR3 is TGTGCCAGCAGCTTAGCCCCGGCGGTCTCCTACAATGAGCAGTTCTTC. The full variable domain, rest sourced from reference TRBV7-9 and TRBJ2-1, is DTGVSQNPRHKITKRGQNVTFRCDPISEHNRLYWYRQTLGQGPEFLTYFQNEAQLEKSRLLSDRFSAERPKGSFSTLEIQRTEQGDSAMYLCASSLAPAVSYNEQFFGPGTRLTVL.

This chain uses TRBV29-1 with TRBJ1-1; D uncertain. Trimming stripped 2 bases from V and 11 bases from J, with 9 bases between. The length of the CDR3 is 10 residues. Germline V lookup: CDR1 SQVTM, CDR2 ANQGSEA. The CDR3 sequence: CSVERLWAFF. CDR3 coding DNA: TGCAGCGTTGAAAGGCTGTGGGCTTTCTTT.

The chain employs TRBV27 and TRBJ2-7; D possibly corresponds to TRBD2 (5 bases). CDR1 MNHEY and CDR2 SMNVEV come from the germline V gene (reference sequence). The CDR3 is 13 amino acids. Deletions cut 2 bases from V and 6 bases from J, with 11 bases between. CDR3 sequence reads: CASSLRGAAEQYF. CDR3 bases: TGTGCCAGCAGTTTAAGAGGAGCGGCCGAGCAGTACTTC.

This clonotype was counted once. This chain connects TRBV5-4 to TRBJ2-2, with a possible D match to TRBD1 (6 bases). Germline V gene data show CDR1 as SGHNT and CDR2 as YYREEE (reference sequence). The ends were cut back, 1 base at V and 0 bases at J, with 10 bases in the middle. The CDR3 runs to 16 residues. CDR3 DNA sequence: TGTGCCAGCAGCTTGTTAGGGGGACCGAACACCGGGGAGCTGTTTTTT. It is translated as CASSLLGGPNTGELFF.

The chain couples TRBV7-6 to TRBJ1-1; perhaps TRBD1 as D (5 bases). The V and J ends lost 3 bases and 0 bases respectively, with 8 bases between them. Looked up from germline, CDR1 is SGHVS and CDR2 is FNYEAQ. This CDR3 is 14 amino acids long. As DNA, the CDR3 is TGTGCCAGCAGCTTTGGGGGGATGAACACTGAAGCTTTCTTT. It codes for CASSFGGMNTEAFF.

The chain links TRBV4-1 to TRBJ1-5; D is perhaps TRBD1 (5 bases). Germline V lookup: CDR1 MGHRA, CDR2 YSYEKL. This CDR3 contains 14 residues. The V and J ends lost 5 bases and 11 bases respectively, with 19 bases between them. The DNA of the CDR3 is TGCGCCAGCAGCTGGGGCGAAGGGGTTAAATCCCAGCATTTT. Its translation is CASSWGEGVKSQHF.

This clonotype came up once. This chain uses TRBV30 with TRBJ2-2, with D unclear. The CDR3 has 11 residues. Germline V gene lookup returns CDR1 GTSNPN and CDR2 SVGIG (reference sequence). V shed 8 bases and J shed 3 bases, with 7 bases lying between them. For the CDR3, the DNA is TGTGCCCATGGGGACACCGGGGAGCTGTTTTTT. Amino acids: CAHGDTGELFF.

This clonotype was seen a single time. CDR3 bases: TGCGCCAGCAGCCAAGGGGGGGGAGAGCCCCAGCATTTT. Translated: CASSQGGGEPQHF. The V gene is TRBV4-1, the J gene TRBJ1-5, with a possible D match to TRBD1 (5 bases). The CDR3 is made up of 13 amino acids. CDR1 and CDR2 from the germline V gene are MGHRA and YSYEKL. V lost 1 base to trimming and J lost 8 bases, with 9 bases between them.

The CDR3 DNA is TGTGCCAGCAGCCTAGGGGCAGGAGGAAACACCATATATTTT. Protein product: CASSLGAGGNTIYF. The V and J genes are TRBV7-6 and TRBJ1-3, with a weak D call TRBD1 (5 bases). The V end lost 5 bases, the J end lost 4 bases, and 12 bases lay between the germline ends. The germline V gene has CDR1 SGHVS and CDR2 FNYEAQ. The CDR3 is 14 amino acids. The entire variable domain, with the rest obtained from reference TRBV7-6 and TRBJ1-3, is as follows: GAGVSQSPRYKVTKRGQDVALRCDPISGHVSLYWYRQALGQGPEFLTYFNYEAQQDKSGLPNDRFSAERPEGSISTLTIQRTEQRDSAMYRCASSLGAGGNTIYFGEGSWLTVV.